At least ten counts were recorded for the clone carrying this T cell receptor beta chain. Its antigen is not known. The V segment lost 5 bases and the J segment 1 base; nucleotides outside the gene matches: 8. The CDR3 is 15 amino acids. The data were obtained in a study of T-cell reconstitution after alpha-beta-depleted transplantation in children. Overall study findings and caveats: From surviving recipient T cells and thymic progenitors came the high day-60 TCRbeta diversity observed in some patients. It was reported that alpha-beta T cells came from several hundred expanded graft clones (about two months after transplant). Once a year had passed after transplant, T-cell counts and diversity came mostly from newly produced T cells.

Preparation of the TCRbeta library was carried out with unique molecular identifiers. TCRdb fed the PCR reads into MiXCR, producing one record per CDR3 protein. Of approximately 650,000 distinct CDR3 sequences listed, about an eighth are singletons. The chain employs TRBV12-3 or TRBV12-4 and TRBJ2-7; TRBD1 matches 7 bases. The TCR comes from a girl aged 2 to 9 with congenital amegakaryocytic thrombocytopenia, due to receive a stem cell transplant. This specimen consisted of PBMCs, obtained before TCRalphabeta/CD19-depleted stem cell transplant. The CDR3 sequence: CASSDRESASYEQYF. The CDR3 DNA sequence: TGTGCCAGCAGTGACAGGGAGTCGGCATCCTACGAGCAGTACTTC.